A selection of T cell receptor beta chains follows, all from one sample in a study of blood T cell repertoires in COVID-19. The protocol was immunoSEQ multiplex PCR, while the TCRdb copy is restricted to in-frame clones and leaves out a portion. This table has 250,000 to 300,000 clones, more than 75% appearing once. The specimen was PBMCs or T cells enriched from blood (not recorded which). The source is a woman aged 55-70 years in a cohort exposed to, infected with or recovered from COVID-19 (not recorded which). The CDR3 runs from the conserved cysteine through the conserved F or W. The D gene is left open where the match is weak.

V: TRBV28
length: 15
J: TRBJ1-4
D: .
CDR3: CASSSQGSGNEKLFF
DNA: TGTGCCAGCAGCTCACAGGGATCGGGTAATGAAAAACTGTTTTTT

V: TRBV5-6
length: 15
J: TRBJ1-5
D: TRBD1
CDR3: CASSLQGGINQPQHF
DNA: TGTGCCAGCAGCTTACAGGGGGGAATAAATCAGCCCCAGCATTTT

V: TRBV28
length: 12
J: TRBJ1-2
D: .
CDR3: CASSPRYSGYTF
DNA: TGTGCCAGCAGTCCCCGTTACTCAGGCTACACCTTC

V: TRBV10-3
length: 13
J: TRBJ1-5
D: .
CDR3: CAISGRDDQPQHF
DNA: TGTGCCATCAGTGGCAGGGATGATCAGCCCCAGCATTTT

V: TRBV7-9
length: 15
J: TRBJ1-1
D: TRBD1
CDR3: CASSPKGQGASKAFF
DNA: TGTGCCAGCAGTCCAAAAGGACAGGGGGCGAGCAAAGCTTTCTTT

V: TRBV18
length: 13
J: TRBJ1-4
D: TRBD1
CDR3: CASSGTGTEKLFF
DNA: TGTGCCAGTTCCGGGACAGGGACTGAAAAACTGTTTTTT

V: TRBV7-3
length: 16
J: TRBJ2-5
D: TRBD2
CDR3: CASSLDAGGLGETQYF
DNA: TGTGCCAGCAGCTTAGATGCGGGAGGGTTGGGAGAGACCCAGTACTTC

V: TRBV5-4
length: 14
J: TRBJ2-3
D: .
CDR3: CASSYGTSSDTQYF
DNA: TGTGCCAGCAGCTACGGGACTTCTTCAGATACGCAGTATTTT

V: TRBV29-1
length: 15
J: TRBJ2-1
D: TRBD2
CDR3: CSVEGGAGGHDEQFF
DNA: TGCAGCGTTGAAGGCGGAGCGGGAGGGCACGATGAGCAGTTCTTC

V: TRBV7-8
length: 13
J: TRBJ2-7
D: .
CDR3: CASSLGRGYEQYF
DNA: TGTGCCAGCAGCTTAGGGAGAGGCTACGAGCAGTACTTC

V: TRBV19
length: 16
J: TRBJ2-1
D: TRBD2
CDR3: CASSLRTSGRSNEQFF
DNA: TGTGCCAGTAGTCTCCGGACTAGCGGGAGGAGCAATGAGCAGTTCTTC

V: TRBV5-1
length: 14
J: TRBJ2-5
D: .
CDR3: CASSLMDRQETQYF
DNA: TGCGCCAGCAGCTTAATGGACAGACAAGAGACCCAGTACTTC

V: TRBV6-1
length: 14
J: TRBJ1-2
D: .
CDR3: CASSERGHLYGYTF
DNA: TGTGCCAGCAGTGAAAGGGGACACCTCTATGGCTACACCTTC

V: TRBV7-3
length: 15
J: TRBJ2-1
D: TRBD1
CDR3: CASSSGTGERVEQFF
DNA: TGTGCCAGCAGCTCCGGGACAGGGGAGCGAGTTGAGCAGTTCTTC

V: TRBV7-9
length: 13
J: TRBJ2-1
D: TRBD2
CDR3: CASSSQNGRAGVF
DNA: TGTGCCAGCAGCTCCCAGAACGGGAGGGCCGGGGTCTTC

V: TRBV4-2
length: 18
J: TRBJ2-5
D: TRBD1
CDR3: CASSQEAATTGGWETQYF
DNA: TGTGCCAGCAGCCAAGAAGCCGCCACCACAGGGGGCTGGGAGACCCAGTACTTC

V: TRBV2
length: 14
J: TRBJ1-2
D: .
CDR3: CASSAAGVDYGYTF
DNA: TGTGCCAGCAGTGCGGCAGGGGTAGACTATGGCTACACCTTC

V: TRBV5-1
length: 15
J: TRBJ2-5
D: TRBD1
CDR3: CASSLTGGHGETQYF
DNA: TGCGCCAGCAGCTTGACAGGGGGCCATGGGGAGACCCAGTACTTC

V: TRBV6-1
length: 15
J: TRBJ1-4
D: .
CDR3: CASSDRWAPNEKLFF
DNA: TGTGCCAGCAGTGATCGTTGGGCCCCAAATGAAAAACTGTTTTTT

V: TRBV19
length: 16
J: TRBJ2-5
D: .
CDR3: CASSASSFFLEETQYF
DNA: TGTGCCAGTAGTGCCTCTAGTTTTTTCTTAGAAGAGACCCAGTACTTC

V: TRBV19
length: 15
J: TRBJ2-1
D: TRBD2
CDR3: CASSSGSYSTAEQFF
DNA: TGTGCCAGTAGTAGCGGGAGCTACTCCACCGCTGAGCAGTTCTTC

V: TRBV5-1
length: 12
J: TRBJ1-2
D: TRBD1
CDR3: CASSRTGNGYTF
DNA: TGCGCCAGCAGTCGGACAGGCAATGGCTACACCTTC

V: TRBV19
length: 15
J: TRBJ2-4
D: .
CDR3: CASSVSGRAKNIQYF
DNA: TGTGCCAGTAGTGTTTCGGGTCGGGCCAAAAACATTCAGTACTTC

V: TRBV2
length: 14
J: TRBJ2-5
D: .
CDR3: CASTYLALQETQYF
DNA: TGTGCCAGCACCTACCTAGCGCTCCAAGAGACCCAGTACTTC

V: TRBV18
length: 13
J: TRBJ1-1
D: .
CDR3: CASSPEQDIEAFF
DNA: TGTGCCAGCTCACCGGAACAGGACATCGAAGCTTTCTTT

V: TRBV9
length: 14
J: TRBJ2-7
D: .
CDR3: CASSVGSGPHEQYF
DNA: TGTGCCAGCAGCGTAGGCTCAGGGCCCCACGAGCAGTACTTC